This is a list of T cell receptor beta chains from one sample in a study of T cell responses to AZD1222 COVID-19 vaccine. TCRdb's table, derived via immunoSEQ multiplex PCR, lists solely in-frame clones and lacks some. Of 110,000 to 150,000 clones listed, roughly 85% are singletons. The sequenced sample was peripheral blood, obtained on day 0 of AZD1222 vaccination. The receptor source for this set is an adult in good health. Each CDR3 is given with its conserved first and last residue. D genes are given only for firm matches. Where a row states a size, it is once, few, many or the class of an expanded clone; other rows omit it.

len	j_gene	d_gene	abundance	v_gene	CDR3aa	CDR3nt
12	TRBJ1-2	.	once	TRBV19	CASSMEGPGYTF	TGTGCCAGTAGTATGGAGGGTCCTGGCTACACCTTC
13	TRBJ1-1	.	.	TRBV4-2	CASATGQAAEAFF	TGTGCCAGCGCGACAGGACAAGCCGCCGAAGCTTTCTTT
15	TRBJ2-3	.	once	TRBV19	CASSMWDKGPDTQYF	TGTGCCAGTAGTATGTGGGACAAAGGCCCAGATACGCAGTATTTT
13	TRBJ2-5	.	.	TRBV19	CASSIGLEETQYF	TGTGCCAGTAGTATAGGGTTGGAGGAGACCCAGTACTTC
14	TRBJ2-3	.	.	TRBV10-1	CASSDDLRRNTQYF	TGCGCCAGCAGTGACGACTTGAGGCGGAATACGCAGTATTTT
15	TRBJ1-5	.	.	TRBV6-5	CASSPQVVMGQPQHF	TGTGCCAGCAGCCCCCAGGTAGTAATGGGTCAGCCCCAGCATTTT
15	TRBJ2-1	.	.	TRBV27	CASSPGSRGANEQFF	TGTGCCAGCAGCCCTGGGTCAAGAGGTGCCAATGAGCAGTTCTTC
13	TRBJ1-2	.	.	TRBV30	CAWEGKTSYGYTF	TGTGCCTGGGAGGGGAAGACTTCGTATGGCTACACCTTC
14	TRBJ2-2	.	.	TRBV6-5	CASSYWKSSGELFF	TGTGCCAGCAGCTACTGGAAGTCATCTGGGGAGCTGTTTTTT
15	TRBJ2-7	.	.	TRBV5-4	CASSLDPGLAYEQYF	TGTGCCAGCAGCTTGGATCCGGGCCTAGCTTACGAGCAGTACTTC
15	TRBJ2-5	TRBD2	.	TRBV11-2	CASSPARGGQETQYF	TGTGCCAGCAGTCCCGCGCGGGGGGGGCAAGAGACCCAGTACTTC
15	TRBJ1-2	TRBD1	.	TRBV6-6	CASGAAGQGNYGYTF	TGTGCCAGCGGAGCAGCCGGACAGGGGAACTATGGCTACACCTTC
15	TRBJ2-7	.	once	TRBV18	CASSPTTGPLGEQYF	TGTGCCAGCTCACCAACTACCGGGCCCCTTGGGGAGCAGTACTTC
13	TRBJ1-1	.	.	TRBV10-3	CAISEGGHSRAFF	TGTGCCATCAGTGAGGGGGGACACTCGCGCGCTTTCTTT
16	TRBJ2-4	TRBD1	.	TRBV18	CASSPGTVLAKNIQYF	TGTGCCAGCTCACCCGGGACAGTTCTAGCCAAAAACATTCAGTACTTC